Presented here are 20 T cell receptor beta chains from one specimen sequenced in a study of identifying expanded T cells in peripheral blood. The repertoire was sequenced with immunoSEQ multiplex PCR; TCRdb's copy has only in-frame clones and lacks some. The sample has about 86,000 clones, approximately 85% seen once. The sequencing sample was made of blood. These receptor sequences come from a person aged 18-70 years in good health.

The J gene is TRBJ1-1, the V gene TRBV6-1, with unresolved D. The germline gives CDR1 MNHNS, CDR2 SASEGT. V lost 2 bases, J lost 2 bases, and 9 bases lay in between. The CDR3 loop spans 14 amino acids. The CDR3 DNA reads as TGTGCCAGCAGTGAAAGACGCAGAAACACTGAAGCTTTCTTT. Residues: CASSERRRNTEAFF.

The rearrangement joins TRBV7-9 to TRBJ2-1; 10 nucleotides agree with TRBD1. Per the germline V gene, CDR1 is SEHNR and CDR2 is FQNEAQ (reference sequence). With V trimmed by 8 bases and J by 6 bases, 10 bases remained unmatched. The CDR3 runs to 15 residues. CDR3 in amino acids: CASGRQGAVVNEQFF. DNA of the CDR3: TGTGCCAGCGGCCGACAGGGGGCGGTCGTCAATGAGCAGTTCTTC.

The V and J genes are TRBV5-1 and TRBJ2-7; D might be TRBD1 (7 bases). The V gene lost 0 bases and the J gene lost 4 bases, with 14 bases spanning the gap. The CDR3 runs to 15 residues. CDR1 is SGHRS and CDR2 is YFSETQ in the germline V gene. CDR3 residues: CASSLASGGGYEQYF. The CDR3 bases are TGCGCCAGCAGCTTGGCGTCAGGGGGAGGTTACGAGCAGTACTTC.

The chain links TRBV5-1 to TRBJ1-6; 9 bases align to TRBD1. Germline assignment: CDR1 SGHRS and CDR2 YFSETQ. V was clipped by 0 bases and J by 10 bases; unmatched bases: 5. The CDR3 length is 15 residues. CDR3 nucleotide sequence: TGCGCCAGCAGCTTGGACAGGGGGCTACGATCACCCCTCCACTTT. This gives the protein CASSLDRGLRSPLHF.

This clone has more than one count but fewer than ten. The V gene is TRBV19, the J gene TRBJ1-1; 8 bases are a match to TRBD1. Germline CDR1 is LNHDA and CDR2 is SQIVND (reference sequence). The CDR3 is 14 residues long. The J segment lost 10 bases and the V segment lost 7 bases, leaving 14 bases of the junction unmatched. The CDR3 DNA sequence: TGTGCCAGTAAATCTGGACAGGGATCGGGGTTAGCTTTCTTT. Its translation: CASKSGQGSGLAFF.

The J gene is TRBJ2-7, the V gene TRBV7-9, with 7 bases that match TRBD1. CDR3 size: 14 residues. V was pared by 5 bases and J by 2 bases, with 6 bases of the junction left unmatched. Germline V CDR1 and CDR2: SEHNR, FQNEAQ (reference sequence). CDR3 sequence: CASSREGATYEQYF. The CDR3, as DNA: TGTGCCAGCAGCCGAGAGGGGGCCACCTACGAGCAGTACTTC.

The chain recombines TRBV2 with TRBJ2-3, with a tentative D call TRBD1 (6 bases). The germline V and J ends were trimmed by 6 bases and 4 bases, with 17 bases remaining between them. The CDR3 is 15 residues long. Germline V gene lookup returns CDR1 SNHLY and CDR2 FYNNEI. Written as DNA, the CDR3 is TGTGCCAGCAGGTTGACAGGCAACTACGCAGATACGCAGTATTTT. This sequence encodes CASRLTGNYADTQYF.

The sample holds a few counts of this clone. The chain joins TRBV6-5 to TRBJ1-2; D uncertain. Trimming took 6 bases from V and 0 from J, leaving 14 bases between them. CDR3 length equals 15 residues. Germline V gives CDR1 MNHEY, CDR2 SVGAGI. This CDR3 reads CASRDTGRSNYGYTF. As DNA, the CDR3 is TGTGCCAGCAGGGATACGGGCAGGTCTAACTATGGCTACACCTTC.

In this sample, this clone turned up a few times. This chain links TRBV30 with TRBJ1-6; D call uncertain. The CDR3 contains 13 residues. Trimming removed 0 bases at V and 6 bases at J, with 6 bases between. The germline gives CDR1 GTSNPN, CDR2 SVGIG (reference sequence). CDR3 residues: CAWSVDVNSPLHF. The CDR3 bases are TGTGCCTGGAGTGTAGACGTTAATTCACCCCTCCACTTT.

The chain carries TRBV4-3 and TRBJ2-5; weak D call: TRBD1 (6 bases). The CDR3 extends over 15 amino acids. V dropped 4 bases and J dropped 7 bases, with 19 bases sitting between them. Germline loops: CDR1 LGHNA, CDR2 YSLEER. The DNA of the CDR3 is TGCGCCAGCAGCCCAAACTGGCAGGGGTCGGGGACCCAGTACTTC. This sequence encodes CASSPNWQGSGTQYF.

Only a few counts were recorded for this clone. The CDR3 sequence: CAWSFQGALDGYTF. In DNA, the CDR3 is TGTGCCTGGAGTTTTCAGGGGGCGCTTGATGGCTACACCTTC. This sequence joins TRBV30 and TRBJ1-2; 8 nucleotides agree with TRBD1. The CDR3 has 14 amino acids. CDR1 is GTSNPN, CDR2 SVGIG, per germline (reference sequence). V shed 2 bases, J shed 6 bases, and the junction held 8 bases outside the gene matches.

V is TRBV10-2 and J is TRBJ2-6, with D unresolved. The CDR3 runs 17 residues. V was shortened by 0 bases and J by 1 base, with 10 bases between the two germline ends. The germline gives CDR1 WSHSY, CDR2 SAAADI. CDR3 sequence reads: CASSESHSSSGANVLTF. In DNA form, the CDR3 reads TGCGCCAGCAGTGAGTCCCACTCCTCGTCTGGGGCCAACGTCCTGACTTTC.

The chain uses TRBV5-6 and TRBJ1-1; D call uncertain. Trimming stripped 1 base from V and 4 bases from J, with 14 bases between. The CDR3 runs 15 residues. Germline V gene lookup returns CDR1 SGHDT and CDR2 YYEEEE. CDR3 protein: CASSLLGFVGTEAFF. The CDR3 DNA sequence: TGTGCCAGCAGCTTGTTAGGATTCGTCGGCACTGAAGCTTTCTTT.

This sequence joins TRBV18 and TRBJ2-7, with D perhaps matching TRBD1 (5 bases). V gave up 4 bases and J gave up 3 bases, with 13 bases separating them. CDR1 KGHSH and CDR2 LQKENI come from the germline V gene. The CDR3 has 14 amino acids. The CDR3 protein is CASSQSQGRYEQYF. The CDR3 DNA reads TGTGCCAGCTCACAATCTCAGGGCCGCTACGAGCAGTACTTC. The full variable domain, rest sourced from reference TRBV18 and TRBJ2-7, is NAGVMQNPRHLVRRRGQEARLRCSPMKGHSHVYWYRQLPEEGLKFMVYLQKENIIDESGMPKERFSAEFPKEGPSILRIQQVVRGDSAAYFCASSQSQGRYEQYFGPGTRLTVT.

The CDR3 DNA is TGTGCCAGTAGTACTTCCCACAATCAGCCCCAGCATTTT. Protein sequence: CASSTSHNQPQHF. The chain uses TRBV19 and TRBJ1-5; D call uncertain. This CDR3 region has 13 residues. Germline-derived CDR1 and CDR2 are LNHDA and SQIVND (reference sequence). V was clipped by 4 bases and J by 3 bases, with 7 bases between them.

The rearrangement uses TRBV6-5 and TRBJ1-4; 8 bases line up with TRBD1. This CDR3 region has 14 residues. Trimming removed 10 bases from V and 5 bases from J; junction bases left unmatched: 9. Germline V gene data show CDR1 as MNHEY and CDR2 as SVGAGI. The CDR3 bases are TGTGCCACCGCGCCCGGGGACAGGAATGAAAAACTGTTTTTT. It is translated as CATAPGDRNEKLFF.

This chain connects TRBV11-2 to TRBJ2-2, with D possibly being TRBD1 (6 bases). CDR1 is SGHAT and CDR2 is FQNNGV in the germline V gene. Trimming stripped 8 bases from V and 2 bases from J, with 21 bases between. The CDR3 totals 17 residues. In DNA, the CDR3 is TGTGCCAGCGGGAGTGTCGGGGAAGGGGGTAACACCGGGGAGCTGTTTTTT. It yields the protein CASGSVGEGGNTGELFF.

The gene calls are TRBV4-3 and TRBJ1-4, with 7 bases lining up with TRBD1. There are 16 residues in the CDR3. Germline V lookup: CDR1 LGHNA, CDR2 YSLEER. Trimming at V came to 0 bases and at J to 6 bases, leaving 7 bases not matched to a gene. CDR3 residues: CASSQERSGGYEKLFF. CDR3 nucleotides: TGCGCCAGCAGCCAAGAACGCTCAGGGGGGTATGAAAAACTGTTTTTT.

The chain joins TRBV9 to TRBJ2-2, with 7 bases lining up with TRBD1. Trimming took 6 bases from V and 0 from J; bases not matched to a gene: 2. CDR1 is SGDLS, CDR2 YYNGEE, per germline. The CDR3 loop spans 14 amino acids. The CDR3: CASTGQTNTGELFF. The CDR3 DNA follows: TGTGCCAGCACGGGACAGACGAACACCGGGGAGCTGTTTTTT.

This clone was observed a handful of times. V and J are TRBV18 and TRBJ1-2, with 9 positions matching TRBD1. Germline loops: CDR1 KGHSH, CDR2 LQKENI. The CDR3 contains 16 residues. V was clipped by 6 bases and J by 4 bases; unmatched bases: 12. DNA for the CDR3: TGTGCCAGCTCCGGTAACACAGGGGGCCGGAGCTATGGCTACACCTTC. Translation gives CASSGNTGGRSYGYTF.